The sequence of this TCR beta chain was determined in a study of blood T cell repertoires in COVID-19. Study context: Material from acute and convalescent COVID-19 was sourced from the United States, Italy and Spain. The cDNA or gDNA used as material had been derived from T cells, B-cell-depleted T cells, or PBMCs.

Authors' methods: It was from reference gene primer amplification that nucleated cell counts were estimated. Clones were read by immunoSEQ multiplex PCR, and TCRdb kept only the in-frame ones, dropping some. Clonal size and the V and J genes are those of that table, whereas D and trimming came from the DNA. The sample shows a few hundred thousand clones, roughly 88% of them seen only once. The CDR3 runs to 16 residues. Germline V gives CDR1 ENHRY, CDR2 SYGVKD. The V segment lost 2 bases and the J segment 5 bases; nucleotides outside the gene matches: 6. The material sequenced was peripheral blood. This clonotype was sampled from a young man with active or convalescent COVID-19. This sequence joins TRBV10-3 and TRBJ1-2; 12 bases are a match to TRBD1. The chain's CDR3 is CAISEGTGGVKYGYTF. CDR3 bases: TGTGCCATCAGTGAGGGGACAGGGGGCGTTAAATATGGCTACACCTTC.